One sample yielded the 32 T cell receptor beta chains listed below, sequenced in a study of T cell repertoires in cytomegalovirus infection. TCRdb used MiXCR to reprocess the reads, holding one entry per CDR3 protein. This sample has fewer than 250,000 distinct CDR3 sequences; 22% occur once, and the top ten carry roughly 18%. Material: CD8+ T cells from PBMCs. The receptors shown here come from a human donor in good health (CMV status not recorded). Some clones in this sample may be carry-over from other donors' samples.

This clonotype was observed a handful of times. This chain links TRBV14 with TRBJ1-3, with TRBD1 as a possible D gene (5 bases). Germline CDR1 is SGHDN and CDR2 is FVKESK. V gave up 0 bases and J gave up 0 bases, with 12 bases separating them. The CDR3 runs to 17 residues. The CDR3 loop is CASSQEGGVNSGNTIYF. DNA for the CDR3: TGTGCCAGCAGCCAAGAAGGAGGGGTTAACTCTGGAAACACCATATATTTT.

The chain employs TRBV30 and TRBJ2-1; weak D call: TRBD2 (6 bases). V was pared by 2 bases and J by 6 bases, with 17 bases between. The CDR3 spans 15 residues. Germline-derived CDR1 and CDR2 are GTSNPN and SVGIG (reference sequence). CDR3 amino acids: CAWSNPPGGINEQFF. CDR3 DNA: TGTGCCTGGAGTAACCCCCCCGGGGGTATCAATGAGCAGTTCTTC.

The chain joins TRBV5-6 to TRBJ2-1, with D possibly being TRBD1 (6 bases). The germline gives CDR1 SGHDT, CDR2 YYEEEE. The CDR3 totals 14 residues. V was trimmed by 0 bases and J by 4 bases, leaving 8 bases between them. The CDR3 reads CASSLGTVYNEQFF. CDR3 nucleotides: TGTGCCAGCAGCTTGGGGACAGTATACAATGAGCAGTTCTTC.

This clonotype was counted many times. This sequence joins TRBV7-2 and TRBJ2-4, with a tentative D call TRBD2 (5 bases). Germline lookup yields CDR1 SGHTA and CDR2 FQGNSA. The length of the CDR3 is 13 residues. V gave up 2 bases and J gave up 8 bases, with 10 bases separating them. CDR3 amino acids: CASSLPHGDIQYF. CDR3 in DNA: TGTGCCAGCAGCTTACCTCACGGGGACATTCAGTACTTC.

The table lists this clonotype with a few counts. The V gene is TRBV20-1, the J gene TRBJ1-2; 9 bases line up with TRBD1. Trimming took 6 bases from V and 7 from J; bases not matched to a gene: 18. The germline gives CDR1 DFQATT, CDR2 SNEGSKA (reference sequence). This CDR3 has 16 amino acids. The CDR3 DNA reads as TGCAGTGCAAACCTACCGGGACAGGGACCCCTTGGTGGCTACACCTTC. As protein: CSANLPGQGPLGGYTF.

The genes are TRBV28 and TRBJ1-6; the D gene is possibly TRBD1 (6 bases). CDR3 length: 14 residues. V was trimmed by 6 bases and J by 7 bases, leaving 13 bases between them. Germline CDR1 is MDHEN and CDR2 is SYDVKM. CDR3 DNA sequence: TGTGCCAGCAGCACCCCGGACAGAAATTCACCCCTCCACTTT. Translation: CASSTPDRNSPLHF. Full variable domain (outside the CDR3, taken from reference TRBV28 and TRBJ1-6): DVKVTQSSRYLVKRTGEKVFLECVQDMDHENMFWYRQDPGLGLRLIYFSYDVKMKEKGDIPEGYSVSREKKERFSLILESASTNQTSMYLCASSTPDRNSPLHFGNGTRLTVT.

This clonotype was picked up a small number of times. The chain combines TRBV4-2 with TRBJ2-2; D uncertain. The CDR3 runs to 12 residues. V lost 4 bases, J lost 8 bases, and 8 bases lay in between. CDR1 is LGHNA and CDR2 is YNFKEQ in the germline V gene. The CDR3 is CASSPAAGELFF. The DNA for the CDR3 is TGTGCCAGCAGCCCCGCTGCGGGGGAGCTGTTTTTT.

This clonotype came up a few times. The chain combines TRBV6-6 with TRBJ1-5, with D unclear. CDR1 is MNHNY and CDR2 is SVGAGI in the germline V gene (reference sequence). CDR3 size: 17 residues. Trimming removed 6 bases at V and 2 bases at J, with 20 bases between. The CDR3 is CASRPRGMGSRNQPQHF. CDR3 in DNA: TGTGCCAGCAGGCCCCGAGGGATGGGGTCCCGCAATCAGCCCCAGCATTTT.

The chain recombines TRBV19 with TRBJ2-2; TRBD2 matches 13 bases. V shed 3 bases, J shed 3 bases, and the junction held 1 base outside the gene matches. The CDR3 length is 16 residues. Germline V gene lookup returns CDR1 LNHDA and CDR2 SQIVND (reference sequence). The CDR3 nucleotides are TGTGCCAGTAGTATCGGACTAGCGGGGGACACCGGGGAGCTGTTTTTT. This translates into CASSIGLAGDTGELFF.

The chain joins TRBV6-5 to TRBJ2-7, with 8 nucleotides matching TRBD1. Trimming at V came to 1 base and at J to 1 base, leaving 3 bases not matched to a gene. Per germline, CDR1 MNHEY and CDR2 SVGAGI. CDR3 length: 15 residues. In nucleotides, the CDR3 is TGTGCCAGCAGTTACTTCGGGACAGGATCCTACGAGCAGTACTTC. Amino acid sequence: CASSYFGTGSYEQYF.

This clonotype came up a few times. The chain employs TRBV6-5 and TRBJ1-1; no clear D gene. The CDR3 length is 13 residues. Germline lookup yields CDR1 MNHEY and CDR2 SVGAGI. V dropped 5 bases and J dropped 1 base, with 8 bases sitting between them. For the CDR3, the DNA is TGTGCCAGCAGTCCTGCTTGGAACACTGAAGCTTTCTTT. Residues: CASSPAWNTEAFF.

The sample holds one count of this clonotype. The V call is TRBV11-3, the J call TRBJ2-2; D remains ambiguous. Germline values: CDR1 SGHNT, CDR2 YENEEA. This CDR3 contains 16 residues. V shed 4 bases and J shed 0 bases, with 12 bases lying between them. Written as DNA, the CDR3 is TGTGCCAGCAGCTCCCGGGCGCTTCCGAACACCGGGGAGCTGTTTTTT. Translating it yields CASSSRALPNTGELFF.

This clonotype was seen at least ten times. This chain links TRBV6-6 with TRBJ1-1; unclear D gene. This CDR3 spans 13 amino acids. V was clipped by 4 bases and J by 3 bases, with 9 bases between them. Germline CDR1 is MNHNY and CDR2 is SVGAGI (reference sequence). The CDR3 sequence: CASSSPPDTEAFF. The CDR3 DNA follows: TGTGCCAGCAGTTCCCCTCCTGACACTGAAGCTTTCTTT.

The sample holds many counts of this clonotype. This sequence joins TRBV12-3 or TRBV12-4 and TRBJ2-3; 12 bases agree with TRBD2. V lost 5 bases and J lost 6; bases outside the gene matches: 9. The CDR3 spans 16 residues. The CDR3 sequence is CASSPTSGGFSDTQYF. CDR3 nucleotides: TGTGCCAGCAGTCCTACTAGCGGGGGGTTCAGTGATACGCAGTATTTT.

This clonotype was picked up many times. The rearrangement uses TRBV7-9 and TRBJ1-5, with 8 bases lining up with TRBD1. Germline assignment: CDR1 SEHNR and CDR2 FQNEAQ (reference sequence). The CDR3 extends over 15 amino acids. The V and J ends lost 5 bases and 6 bases, in that order; junction bases with no gene match: 9. The CDR3 protein is CASSTDREFGQPQHF. CDR3 bases: TGTGCCAGCAGCACGGACAGGGAATTCGGTCAGCCCCAGCATTTT.

V gene TRBV6-6 combines with J gene TRBJ2-2; TRBD2 aligns across 9 bases. V dropped 0 bases and J dropped 4; count of bases not matched to a gene: 9. Germline loops: CDR1 MNHNY, CDR2 SVGAGI (reference sequence). CDR3 length: 18 amino acids. DNA for the CDR3: TGTGCCAGCAGTTACTCGACTGGCGGGGGGGCAGGCACCGGGGAGCTGTTTTTT. It codes for CASSYSTGGGAGTGELFF.

This clonotype was picked up many times. The chain carries TRBV7-6 and TRBJ1-1; possibly TRBD1 for D (5 bases). Germline V gives CDR1 SGHVS, CDR2 FNYEAQ. Trimming removed 1 base from V and 3 bases from J, with 9 bases in between. The CDR3 has 14 amino acids. The CDR3 here is CASSLVRGDTEAFF. CDR3 bases: TGTGCCAGCAGCTTAGTTCGGGGGGACACTGAAGCTTTCTTT.

This chain uses TRBV5-1 with TRBJ2-7; D is possibly TRBD2 (7 bases). There are 14 residues in the CDR3. V lost 7 bases and J 6 bases, leaving 20 bases between the germline ends. Germline V gene lookup returns CDR1 SGHRS and CDR2 YFSETQ. DNA of the CDR3: TGCGCCAGCCCAGGCGGGGGCGGGTATCGCGAGCAGTACTTC. Translation: CASPGGGGYREQYF.

This clonotype was recorded at least ten times. This chain joins TRBV7-2 and TRBJ2-1, with D perhaps matching TRBD1 (6 bases). Germline CDR1 and CDR2: SGHTA and FQGNSA. The CDR3 has 15 residues. Trimming removed 4 bases from V and 4 bases from J, with 14 bases in between. The CDR3 region has the DNA TGTGCCAGCAGCTCTCAACCCGGACAGTACAATGAGCAGTTCTTC. This translates into CASSSQPGQYNEQFF.

The CDR3 here is CSARETGNIYTQYF. CDR3 nucleotide sequence: TGCAGTGCTAGGGAGACAGGGAATATCTATACGCAGTATTTT. The chain carries TRBV20-1 and TRBJ2-3, with TRBD1 identical over 7 bases. V dropped 3 bases and J dropped 7; count of bases not matched to a gene: 10. Looked up from germline, CDR1 is DFQATT and CDR2 is SNEGSKA (reference sequence). This CDR3 contains 14 residues.

V is TRBV28 and J is TRBJ1-3; a weak D match, TRBD1 (6 bases). Trimming left V 5 bases short and J 7 bases short, with 15 bases between. This CDR3 contains 14 residues. Per germline, CDR1 MDHEN and CDR2 SYDVKM. The CDR3 bases are TGTGCCAGCAGTCCGGGGGCCGGAGGGAACACCATATATTTT. Its translation: CASSPGAGGNTIYF.

This clonotype was picked up many times. The rearrangement links TRBV28 to TRBJ2-7; no clear D. The V end lost 5 bases, the J end lost 5 bases, and 13 bases lay between the germline ends. Germline-derived CDR1 and CDR2 are MDHEN and SYDVKM. The CDR3 has 13 amino acids. CDR3 DNA sequence: TGTGCCAGCAGTCCCACCCGCCTCCACGAGCAGTACTTC. Amino acids: CASSPTRLHEQYF.

The genes are TRBV3-1 and TRBJ2-7; 7 nucleotides align to TRBD2. Germline CDR1 LGHDT, CDR2 YNNKEL (reference sequence). With V trimmed by 2 bases and J by 2 bases, 9 bases remained unmatched. The CDR3 consists of 16 residues. Here the CDR3 reads CASSQSGGGATYEQYF. The CDR3 region has the DNA TGTGCCAGCAGCCAATCGGGCGGGGGAGCCACCTACGAGCAGTACTTC.

Only a few counts were recorded for this clonotype. The V and J genes are TRBV7-9 and TRBJ1-2, with TRBD1 as a possible D gene (5 bases). Germline V CDR1 and CDR2: SEHNR, FQNEAQ (reference sequence). The CDR3 contains 14 residues. Trimming removed 2 bases at V and 4 bases at J, with 11 bases between. This chain's CDR3 is CASSLTTEIYGYTF. The CDR3 DNA is TGTGCCAGCAGCTTAACGACAGAAATCTATGGCTACACCTTC. Variable domain in full (rest from reference TRBV7-9 and TRBJ1-2): DTGVSQNPRHKITKRGQNVTFRCDPISEHNRLYWYRQTLGQGPEFLTYFQNEAQLEKSRLLSDRFSAERPKGSFSTLEIQRTEQGDSAMYLCASSLTTEIYGYTFGSGTRLTVV.

The gene calls are TRBV7-9 and TRBJ1-5; 10 positions match TRBD1. CDR1 is SEHNR and CDR2 is FQNEAQ in the germline V gene (reference sequence). V trimming: 4 bases; J trimming: 0 bases; junction bases outside the gene matches: 9. This CDR3 has 18 amino acids. The DNA for the CDR3 is TGTGCCAGCAGCTCCCAGAGGACAGGGGGGAATAGCAATCAGCCCCAGCATTTT. Protein sequence: CASSSQRTGGNSNQPQHF.

This clonotype appeared many times. This sequence joins TRBV7-9 and TRBJ2-7; no definite D call. Trimming left V 0 bases short and J 4 bases short, with 7 bases between. The CDR3 spans 13 residues. Germline CDR1 SEHNR, CDR2 FQNEAQ (reference sequence). Written as DNA, the CDR3 is TGTGCCAGCAGCTTAGCGGCGGTATACGAGCAGTACTTC. It encodes CASSLAAVYEQYF.

The chain uses TRBV20-1 and TRBJ2-2; D not resolved. Germline assignment: CDR1 DFQATT and CDR2 SNEGSKA (reference sequence). Trimming took off 1 base at V and 6 bases at J, with 9 bases between the two ends. This CDR3 has 13 residues. As DNA, the CDR3 is TGCAGTGCTAGAGTCGGTTTCGCCGGGGAGCTGTTTTTT. Its protein is CSARVGFAGELFF.

V gene TRBV27 combines with J gene TRBJ2-2; perhaps TRBD1 as D (5 bases). Trimming shortened V by 6 bases and J by 3 bases, and 8 bases separated the two germline ends. The CDR3 has 13 residues. The germline V gene encodes CDR1 MNHEY and CDR2 SMNVEV (reference sequence). CDR3 bases: TGTGCCAGCAGGGACACTTACACCGGGGAGCTGTTTTTT. Translating it yields CASRDTYTGELFF.

Only a few counts were recorded for this clonotype. The chain carries TRBV9 and TRBJ2-7; possible D gene TRBD2, 6 bases. The V gene lost 0 bases and the J gene lost 5 bases, with 15 bases spanning the gap. Looked up from germline, CDR1 is SGDLS and CDR2 is YYNGEE. This CDR3 is 15 amino acids long. The DNA for the CDR3 is TGTGCCAGCAGCGTAGCCGGGACTTCCAAGGACGAGCAGTACTTC. Translating gives CASSVAGTSKDEQYF. Supplemented by reference TRBV9 and TRBJ2-7, the full variable domain reads DSGVTQTPKHLITATGQRVTLRCSPRSGDLSVYWYQQSLDQGLQFLIQYYNGEERAKGNILERFSAQQFPDLHSELNLSSLELGDSALYFCASSVAGTSKDEQYFGPGTRLTVT.

The rearrangement joins TRBV29-1 to TRBJ1-2; a possible D gene is TRBD1 (6 bases). Trimming took 4 bases from V and 2 from J, leaving 23 bases between them. The CDR3 is 17 amino acids. Germline-derived CDR1 and CDR2 are SQVTM and ANQGSEA. Here the CDR3 reads CSVVFSALMGTNYGYTF. The CDR3, as DNA: TGCAGCGTTGTCTTTTCGGCCCTTATGGGGACAAACTATGGCTACACCTTC. Together with reference TRBV29-1 and TRBJ1-2, the CDR3 gives the full variable domain: SAVISQKPSRDICQRGTSLTIQCQVDSQVTMMFWYRQQPGQSLTLIATANQGSEATYESGFVIDKFPISRPNLTFSTLTVSNMSPEDSSIYLCSVVFSALMGTNYGYTFGSGTRLTVV.

This chain uses TRBV18 with TRBJ2-1; tentatively, D is TRBD2 (5 bases). CDR1 and CDR2 (germline): KGHSH, LQKENI. The CDR3 covers 13 residues. Trimming shortened V by 2 bases and J by 6 bases, and 8 bases separated the two germline ends. The CDR3 is CASSPGLANEQFF. The DNA for the CDR3 is TGTGCCAGCTCACCAGGGCTAGCCAATGAGCAGTTCTTC.

This clonotype appeared many times. The chain is built from TRBV7-9 and TRBJ2-4, with TRBD1 identical over 9 bases. Germline V CDR1 and CDR2: SEHNR, FQNEAQ (reference sequence). V lost 0 bases, J lost 6 bases, and 3 bases stayed unmatched. The CDR3 has 15 residues. DNA for the CDR3: TGTGCCAGCAGCTTAGCCGGGACAGGGAGAAACATTCAGTACTTC. Its translation is CASSLAGTGRNIQYF.